These 8 T cell receptor beta chains originate from one sample sequenced in a study of OX40 agonist ivuxolimab in advanced cancers. Profiling relied on immunoSEQ multiplex PCR, and the TCRdb table lists in-frame clones only, not all of them. The sample carries roughly 100,000 clones, around 95% recorded once. Sequenced here: CD4+ or CD8+ T cells sorted from blood, sampled in a trial of the OX40 agonist ivuxolimab. The origin of the receptors is an adult with an advanced solid tumor such as melanoma, head and neck, liver or kidney cancer.

The chain links TRBV9 to TRBJ2-5; no clear D. V was clipped by 2 bases and J by 0 bases, with 8 bases between them. Germline CDR1 and CDR2: SGDLS and YYNGEE. CDR3 length: 14 amino acids. The CDR3 DNA reads TGTGCCAGCAGCGTCGGACGGAACCAAGAGACCCAGTACTTC. Translation gives CASSVGRNQETQYF.

The chain joins TRBV28 to TRBJ2-7, with no clear D. The germline V gene encodes CDR1 MDHEN and CDR2 SYDVKM. The V end was cut by 3 bases, the J end by 2 bases, with 5 bases between. The CDR3 loop spans 12 amino acids. The CDR3 DNA follows: TGTGCCAGCAGTTTTTTGACCTACGAGCAGTACTTC. Its translation: CASSFLTYEQYF.

This chain connects TRBV4-1 to TRBJ1-3; D remains unclear. The germline V and J ends were trimmed by 0 bases and 0 bases, with 6 bases remaining between them. This CDR3 has 15 amino acids. Germline V gene data show CDR1 as MGHRA and CDR2 as YSYEKL. CDR3: CASSQEGISGNTIYF. In nucleotides, the CDR3 is TGCGCCAGCAGCCAAGAGGGGATCTCTGGAAACACCATATATTTT.

The V call is TRBV4-2, the J call TRBJ2-3; 9 positions agree with TRBD2. The germline CDR1 and CDR2 sequences are LGHNA and YNFKEQ. V gave up 3 bases and J gave up 1 base; unmatched junction bases: 5. The CDR3 contains 16 residues. DNA for the CDR3: TGTGCCAGCAGCCAGCTCGAGCGGGGGGGCACAGATACGCAGTATTTT. It encodes CASSQLERGGTDTQYF.

The V and J genes are TRBV19 and TRBJ2-3; unclear D gene. V dropped 6 bases and J dropped 4 bases, with 5 bases sitting between them. CDR3 length: 11 amino acids. Germline V gives CDR1 LNHDA, CDR2 SQIVND (reference sequence). As DNA, the CDR3 is TGTGCCAGTAGGGAATCAGATACGCAGTATTTT. The encoded protein is CASRESDTQYF.

This chain joins TRBV11-1 and TRBJ2-1; D may be TRBD1 or TRBD2 (5 bases each). Between the trimmed V and J ends, which lost 3 bases and 6 bases, there was a span of 9 bases. CDR1 is SGHAT and CDR2 is FQDESV in the germline V gene (reference sequence). The CDR3 consists of 13 residues. The CDR3 bases are TGTGCCAGCAGCTTTGGGGGAGCCAATGAGCAGTTCTTC. This codes for CASSFGGANEQFF.

The chain is built from TRBV28 and TRBJ1-5; a possible D gene is TRBD1 (5 bases). The CDR3 is 16 amino acids. CDR1 is MDHEN and CDR2 is SYDVKM in the germline V gene. V gave up 3 bases and J gave up 3 bases, with 15 bases separating them. The CDR3 region has the DNA TGTGCCAGCAGTTTTGGTGGGCAGGGCCTCAATCAGCCCCAGCATTTT. This encodes CASSFGGQGLNQPQHF.

The genes are TRBV9 and TRBJ2-1, with 7 bases matching TRBD2. CDR1 SGDLS and CDR2 YYNGEE come from the germline V gene. This CDR3 is 15 amino acids long. Unmatched junction bases numbered 8, after V lost 0 bases and J lost 8 bases. CDR3 DNA sequence: TGTGCCAGCAGCGTAGATGGCGGGAGTAGTTATGAGCAGTTCTTC. It translates to CASSVDGGSSYEQFF.